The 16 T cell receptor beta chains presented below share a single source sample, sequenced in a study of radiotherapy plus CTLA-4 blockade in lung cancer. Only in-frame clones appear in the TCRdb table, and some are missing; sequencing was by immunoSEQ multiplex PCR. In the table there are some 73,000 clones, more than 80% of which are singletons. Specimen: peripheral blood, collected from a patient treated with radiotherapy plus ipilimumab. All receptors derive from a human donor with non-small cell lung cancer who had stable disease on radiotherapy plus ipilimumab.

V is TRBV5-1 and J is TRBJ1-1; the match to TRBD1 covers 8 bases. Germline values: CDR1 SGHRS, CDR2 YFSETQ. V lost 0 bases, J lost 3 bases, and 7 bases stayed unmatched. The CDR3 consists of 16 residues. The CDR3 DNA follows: TGCGCCAGCAGCTTGGCCGGGGGCAGGGGGCACACTGAAGCTTTCTTT. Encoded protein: CASSLAGGRGHTEAFF.

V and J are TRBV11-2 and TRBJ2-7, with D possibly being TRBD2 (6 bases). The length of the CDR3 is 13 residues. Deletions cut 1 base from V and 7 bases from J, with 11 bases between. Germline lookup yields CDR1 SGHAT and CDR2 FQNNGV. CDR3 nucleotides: TGTGCCAGCAGCTTAGTCAAGGGGAGGGAGCAGTACTTC. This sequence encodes CASSLVKGREQYF.

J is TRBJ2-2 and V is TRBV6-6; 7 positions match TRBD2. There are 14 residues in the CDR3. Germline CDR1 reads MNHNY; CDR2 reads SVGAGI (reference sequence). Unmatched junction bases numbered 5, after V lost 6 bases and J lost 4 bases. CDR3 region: CASRQRDSTGELFF. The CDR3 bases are TGTGCCAGCAGACAGCGGGATTCCACCGGGGAGCTGTTTTTT.

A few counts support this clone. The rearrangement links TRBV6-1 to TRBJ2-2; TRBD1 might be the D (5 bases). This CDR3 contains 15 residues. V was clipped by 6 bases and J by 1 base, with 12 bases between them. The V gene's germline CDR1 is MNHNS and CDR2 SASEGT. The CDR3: CASRGRVQNTGELFF. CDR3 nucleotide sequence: TGTGCCAGCAGGGGGCGAGTACAGAACACCGGGGAGCTGTTTTTT.

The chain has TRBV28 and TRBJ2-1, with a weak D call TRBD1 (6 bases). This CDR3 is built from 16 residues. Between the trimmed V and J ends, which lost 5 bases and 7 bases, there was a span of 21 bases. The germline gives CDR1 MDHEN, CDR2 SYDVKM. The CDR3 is CASSRSTGKGGNEQFF. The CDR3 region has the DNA TGTGCCAGCAGTAGGTCAACAGGGAAGGGTGGGAATGAGCAGTTCTTC.

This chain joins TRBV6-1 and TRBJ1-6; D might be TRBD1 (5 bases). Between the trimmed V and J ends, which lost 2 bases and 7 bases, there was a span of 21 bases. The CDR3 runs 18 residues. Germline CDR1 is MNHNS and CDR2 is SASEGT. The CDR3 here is CASSEKRMGPGGNSPLHF. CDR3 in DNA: TGTGCCAGCAGTGAAAAGAGAATGGGGCCGGGGGGAAATTCACCCCTCCACTTT.

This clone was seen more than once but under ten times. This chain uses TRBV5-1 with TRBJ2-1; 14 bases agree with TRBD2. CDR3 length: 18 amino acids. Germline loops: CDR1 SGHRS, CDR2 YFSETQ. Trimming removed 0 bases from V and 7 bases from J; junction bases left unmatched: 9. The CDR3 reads CASSLARLAGGPGNEQFF. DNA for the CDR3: TGCGCCAGCAGCTTGGCTCGACTAGCGGGGGGGCCGGGAAATGAGCAGTTCTTC.

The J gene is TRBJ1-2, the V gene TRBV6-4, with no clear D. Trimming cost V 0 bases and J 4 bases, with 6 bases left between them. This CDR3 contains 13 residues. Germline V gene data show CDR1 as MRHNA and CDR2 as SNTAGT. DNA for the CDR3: TGTGCCAGCAGTGACTCGGGTCTCTATGGCTACACCTTC. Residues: CASSDSGLYGYTF.

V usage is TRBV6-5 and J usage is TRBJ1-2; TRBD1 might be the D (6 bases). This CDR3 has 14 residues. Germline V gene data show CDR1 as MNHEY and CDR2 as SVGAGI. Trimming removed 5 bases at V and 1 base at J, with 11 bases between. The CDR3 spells CASSTDRRNYGYTF. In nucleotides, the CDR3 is TGTGCCAGCAGTACGGACAGACGTAACTATGGCTACACCTTC.

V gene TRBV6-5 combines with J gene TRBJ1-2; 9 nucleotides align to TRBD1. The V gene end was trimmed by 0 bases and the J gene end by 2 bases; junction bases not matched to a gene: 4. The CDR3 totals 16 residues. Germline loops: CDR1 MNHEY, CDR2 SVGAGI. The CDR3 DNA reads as TGTGCCAGCAGTTACTCCGGACAGGGGATCAACTATGGCTACACCTTC. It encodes CASSYSGQGINYGYTF.

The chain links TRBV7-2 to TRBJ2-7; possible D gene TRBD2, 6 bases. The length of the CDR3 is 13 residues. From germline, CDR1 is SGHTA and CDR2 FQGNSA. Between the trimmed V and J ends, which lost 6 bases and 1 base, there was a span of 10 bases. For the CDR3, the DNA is TGTGCCAGCAGTCGGCGGGAATCCTACGAGCAGTACTTC. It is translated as CASSRRESYEQYF.

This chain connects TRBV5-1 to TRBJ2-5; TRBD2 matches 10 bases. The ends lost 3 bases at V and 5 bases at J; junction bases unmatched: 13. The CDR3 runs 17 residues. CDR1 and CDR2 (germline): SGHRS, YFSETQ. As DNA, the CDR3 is TGCGCCAGCAGCTCCGGGGGGCTAGCGGGAGTTAGTGAGACCCAGTACTTC. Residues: CASSSGGLAGVSETQYF.

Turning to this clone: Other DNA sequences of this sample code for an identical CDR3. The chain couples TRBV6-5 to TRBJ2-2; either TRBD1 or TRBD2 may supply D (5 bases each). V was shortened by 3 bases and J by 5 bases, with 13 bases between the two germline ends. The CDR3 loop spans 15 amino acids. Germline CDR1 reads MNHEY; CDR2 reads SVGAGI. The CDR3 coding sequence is TGTGCCAGCAGTTATGACGGGGCGAGGACCGGGGAGCTGTTTTTT. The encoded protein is CASSYDGARTGELFF.

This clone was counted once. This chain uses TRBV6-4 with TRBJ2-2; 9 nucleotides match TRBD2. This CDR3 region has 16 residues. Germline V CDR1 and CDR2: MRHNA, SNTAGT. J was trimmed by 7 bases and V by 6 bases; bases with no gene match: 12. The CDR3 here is CASRREGPQMNGELFF. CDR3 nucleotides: TGTGCCAGCAGGCGGGAGGGCCCCCAAATGAACGGGGAGCTGTTTTTT.

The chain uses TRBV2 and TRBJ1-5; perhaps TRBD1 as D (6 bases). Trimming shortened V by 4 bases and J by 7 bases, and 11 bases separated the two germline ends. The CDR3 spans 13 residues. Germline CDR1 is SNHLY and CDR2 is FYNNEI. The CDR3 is CASSGTQGQPQHF. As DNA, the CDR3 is TGTGCCAGCAGTGGGACCCAGGGGCAGCCCCAGCATTTT.

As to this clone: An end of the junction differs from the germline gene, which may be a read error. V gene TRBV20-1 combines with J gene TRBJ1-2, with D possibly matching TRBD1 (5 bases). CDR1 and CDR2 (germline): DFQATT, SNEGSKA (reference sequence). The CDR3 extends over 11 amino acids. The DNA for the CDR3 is TGCAGTGCTAGAGAACAGGCCAGTGGGTCTTTC. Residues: CSAREQASGSF.